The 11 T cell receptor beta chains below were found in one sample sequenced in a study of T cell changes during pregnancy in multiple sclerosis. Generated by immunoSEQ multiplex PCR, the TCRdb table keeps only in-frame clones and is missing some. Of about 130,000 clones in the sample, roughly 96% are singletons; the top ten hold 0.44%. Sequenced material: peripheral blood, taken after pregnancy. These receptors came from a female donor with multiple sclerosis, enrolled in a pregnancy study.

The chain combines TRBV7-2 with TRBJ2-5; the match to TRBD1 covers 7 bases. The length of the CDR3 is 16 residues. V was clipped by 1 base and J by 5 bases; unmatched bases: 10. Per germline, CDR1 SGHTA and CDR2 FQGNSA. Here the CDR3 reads CASSLVGGRFQETQYF. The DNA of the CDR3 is TGTGCCAGCAGCTTAGTAGGGGGCCGGTTTCAGGAGACCCAGTACTTC.

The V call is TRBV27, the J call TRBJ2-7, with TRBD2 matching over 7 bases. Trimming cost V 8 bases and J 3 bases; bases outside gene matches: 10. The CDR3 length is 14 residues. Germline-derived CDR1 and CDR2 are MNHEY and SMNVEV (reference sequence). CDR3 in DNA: TGTGCCAGCTCTCGTAACGAGCGGGACTACGAGCAGTACTTC. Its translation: CASSRNERDYEQYF.

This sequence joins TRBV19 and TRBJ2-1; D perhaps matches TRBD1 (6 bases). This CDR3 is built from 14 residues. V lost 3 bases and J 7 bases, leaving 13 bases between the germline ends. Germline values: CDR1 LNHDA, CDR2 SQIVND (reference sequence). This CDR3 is CASSITSGANEQFF. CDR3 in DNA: TGTGCCAGTAGTATCACGTCAGGGGCTAATGAGCAGTTCTTC.

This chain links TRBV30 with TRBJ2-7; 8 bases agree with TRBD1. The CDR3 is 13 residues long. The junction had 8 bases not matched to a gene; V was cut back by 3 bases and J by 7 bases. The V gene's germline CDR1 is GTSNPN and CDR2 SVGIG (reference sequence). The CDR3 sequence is CAWSVGQGWEQYF. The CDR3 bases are TGTGCCTGGAGCGTAGGACAGGGTTGGGAGCAGTACTTC.

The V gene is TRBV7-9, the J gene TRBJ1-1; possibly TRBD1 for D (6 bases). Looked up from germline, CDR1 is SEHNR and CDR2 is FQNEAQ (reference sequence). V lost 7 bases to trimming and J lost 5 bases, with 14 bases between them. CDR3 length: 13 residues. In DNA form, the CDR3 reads TGTGCCAGCAAGAGGGGGAGGGATACTGAAGCTTTCTTT. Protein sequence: CASKRGRDTEAFF. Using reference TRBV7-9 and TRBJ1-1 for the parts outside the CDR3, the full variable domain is DTGVSQNPRHKITKRGQNVTFRCDPISEHNRLYWYRQTLGQGPEFLTYFQNEAQLEKSRLLSDRFSAERPKGSFSTLEIQRTEQGDSAMYLCASKRGRDTEAFFGQGTRLTVV.

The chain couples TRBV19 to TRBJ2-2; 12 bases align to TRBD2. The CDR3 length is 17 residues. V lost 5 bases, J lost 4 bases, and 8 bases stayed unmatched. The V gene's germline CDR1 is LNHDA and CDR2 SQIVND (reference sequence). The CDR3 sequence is CASSPAVLAGGTGELFF. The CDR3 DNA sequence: TGTGCCAGTAGTCCCGCGGTACTAGCGGGGGGCACCGGGGAGCTGTTTTTT.

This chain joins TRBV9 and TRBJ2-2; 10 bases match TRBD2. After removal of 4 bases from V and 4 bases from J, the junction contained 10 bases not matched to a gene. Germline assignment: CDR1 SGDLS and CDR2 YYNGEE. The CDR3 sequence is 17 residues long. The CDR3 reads CASSSTSSGRSTGELFF. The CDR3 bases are TGTGCCAGCAGCTCCACTTCTAGCGGGAGAAGCACCGGGGAGCTGTTTTTT.

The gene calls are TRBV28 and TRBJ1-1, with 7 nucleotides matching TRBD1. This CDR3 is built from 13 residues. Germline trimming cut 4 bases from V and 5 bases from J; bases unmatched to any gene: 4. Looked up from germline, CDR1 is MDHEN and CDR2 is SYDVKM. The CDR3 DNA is TGTGCCAGCAGTTGGACAGGAGGGACTGAAGCTTTCTTT. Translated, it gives CASSWTGGTEAFF.

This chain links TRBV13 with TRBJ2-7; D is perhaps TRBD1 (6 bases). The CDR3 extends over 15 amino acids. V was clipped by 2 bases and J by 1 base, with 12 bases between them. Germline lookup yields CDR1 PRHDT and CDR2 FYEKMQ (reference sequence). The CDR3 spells CASSLQGRASYEQYF. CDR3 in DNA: TGTGCCAGCAGCTTACAGGGGAGAGCGTCCTACGAGCAGTACTTC.

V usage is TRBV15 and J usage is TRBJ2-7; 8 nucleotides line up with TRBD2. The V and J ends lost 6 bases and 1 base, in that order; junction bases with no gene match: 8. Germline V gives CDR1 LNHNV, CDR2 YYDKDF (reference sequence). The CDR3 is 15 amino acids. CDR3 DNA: TGTGCCACCAGGATCCAGCGGGGGAGTTCCTACGAGCAGTACTTC. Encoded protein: CATRIQRGSSYEQYF.

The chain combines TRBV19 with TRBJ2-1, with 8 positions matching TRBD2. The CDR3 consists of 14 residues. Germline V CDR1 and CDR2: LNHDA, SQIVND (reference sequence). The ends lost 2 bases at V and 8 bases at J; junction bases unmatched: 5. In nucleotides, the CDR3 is TGTGCCAGTAGTATATTTCGACTAGCGCATGAGCAGTTCTTC. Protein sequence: CASSIFRLAHEQFF.